The T cell receptor (beta chain) described here comes from a study of post-analysis software for immune sequencing data (dated by TCRdb to between 2015 and 2017). Notes on the research overall: Recorded disease courses included relapsing-remitting, secondary progressive and progressive-relapsing multiple sclerosis, with some patients lacking subtype annotation. The patient repertoires were compared against 10 to 12 previously published healthy control repertoires obtained from donors aged roughly 6 to 28 years. A subset of samples was prepared in parallel using single-end sample barcoding, then pooled and co-amplified after Illumina adapter ligation.

Library prep was done by PCR. The sequencer listed for this sample is Illumina HiSeq 2500. To reduce PCR and sequencing biases, unique molecular identifiers were built into the TCR beta cDNA libraries. Every 1 to 10 million input T cells yielded roughly 500,000 cDNA molecules, meaning each molecule approximated one T cell. Patient libraries were prepared and sequenced with the same protocol used for the earlier healthy control dataset. Samples belonging to the same batch were prepared together, multiplexed and sequenced on a shared HiSeq lane. In the authors' own workflow: MIGEC was used to process the raw barcoded reads, and molecular identifier groups with only a single read were discarded before consensus assembly and CDR3 extraction. Clonotype tables were post-analysed with VDJtools, and diversity was normalized by down-sampling all datasets to the smallest sample size. In repertoire overlap clustering, CDR3 amino acid sequences, but not nucleotide sequences, were matched to correct batch-related cross-sample contamination. The raw public reads went through TCRdb reprocessing: fastp at Q25, MiXCR clone calling, in-frame beta chains kept. Every CDR3 protein is listed once, alongside the most common genes and DNA of its rows. None of the V and J calls come from the authors' own analysis; TCRdb made them. The sample table holds 450,000 to 650,000 distinct CDR3 sequences, of which about 44% were seen once. The top ten constitute around 1.7% of the sample.

This clonotype was found a few times. Its antigen remains undetermined. The input lacks base qualities; no much larger clone sits a single base away. The germline V gene supplies CDR1 MDHEN and CDR2 SYDVKM. The CDR3 holds 16 amino acids from the cysteine to the phenylalanine. CDR3 DNA is the only sequence kept; it has 48 bases, read in frame from the first base. V has 9 bases trimmed and J has 0 bases trimmed; junction bases matching no gene number 14. To demonstrate the VDJtools post-analysis software, the study profiled TCR beta repertoires from the peripheral blood of 10 to 15 young patients with multiple sclerosis. The multiple sclerosis patients were children and adolescents ranging in age from about 6 to 16 years. Points the paper makes about the study in general: Direct clustering with F measure revealed strong co-clustering of samples prepared in the same batch, which led to a batch-effect correction. Normalized Chao1 diversity was significantly lower in multiple sclerosis patients than controls, suggesting substantial peripheral T-cell clonal expansion. The control group was slightly older than the multiple sclerosis patient group. Significantly higher frequencies in patients than in controls were found for roughly 5 TRBV segments, including TRBV5-6, TRBV5-1 and TRBV20-1.

Sequences were obtained from blood. The TCR was taken from a girl under 18 with multiple sclerosis. The rearranged segments are TRBV28 and TRBJ2-7; 7 bases in between match TRBD1. This receptor carries the CDR3 CASRDPGQPRSYEQYF. At the DNA level, the sequence is TGTGCCAGTAGAGACCCGGGACAGCCCCGCTCCTACGAGCAGTACTTC. With the rest looked up from the reference TRBV28 and TRBJ2-7 genes rather than sequenced, the full variable domain is DVKVTQSSRYLVKRTGEKVFLECVQDMDHENMFWYRQDPGLGLRLIYFSYDVKMKEKGDIPEGYSVSREKKERFSLILESASTNQTSMYLCASRDPGQPRSYEQYFGPGTRLTVT.